This T cell receptor beta chain was recovered during a study of T cell responses to AZD1222 COVID-19 vaccine. As for the study in general: Pooling covered second doses at about 4 or about 12 weeks.

The study's findings and limits: Only six people who got AZD1222 tested seropositive at baseline. White British ancestry dominated among donors, who included more females, and clonal diversity was possibly underestimated. Unmutated variant regions are reportedly targeted by nearly half of spike-specific TCRs.

For this clone: As yet, its antigen is unknown.

This CDR3 region has 15 residues. V dropped 6 bases and J dropped 2 bases, with 16 bases sitting between them. Germline values: CDR1 SEHNR, CDR2 FQNEAQ (reference sequence). Assay: immunoSEQ multiplex PCR; the TCRdb copy retains only in-frame clones and omits some. The sample has under 150,000 clones, 93% seen once. The sequence was obtained from an adult in good health. The material sequenced was peripheral blood, taken on day 0 of AZD1222 vaccination. The chain uses TRBV7-9 and TRBJ1-2; tentatively, D is TRBD1 (6 bases). The CDR3 loop reads CASSSTGPLNYGYTF. The CDR3 nucleotides are TGTGCCAGCAGTAGTACAGGGCCTTTAAACTATGGCTACACCTTC.